A selection of T cell receptor beta chains follows, all from one sample in a study of T cells in Graves' hyperthyroidism and ophthalmopathy. TCRdb re-called the multiplex PCR reads through MiXCR, storing one row per CDR3 protein. The sample lists about 720,000 distinct CDR3 sequences, roughly 15% occurring once. Sequenced sample: blood. The receptors derive from a man younger than 30 with Graves' hyperthyroidism. The CDR3 runs from the conserved cysteine through the conserved F or W. The D gene is left open where the match is weak. For some rows the clone size is stated as once, few or many, or as a class when expanded; others skip it.

size: .; J: TRBJ2-2; V: TRBV7-2; D: .; CDR3: CASSLSREGDTGELFF; DNA: TGTGCCAGCAGCTTATCGCGCGAGGGGGACACCGGGGAGCTGTTTTTT
size: few; J: TRBJ1-1; V: TRBV2; D: .; CDR3: CASSVRTAFF; DNA: TGTGCCAGCAGTGTTAGAACAGCTTTCTTT
size: many; J: TRBJ1-5; V: TRBV12-3/TRBV12-4; D: .; CDR3: CASSPPQGGNQPQHF; DNA: TGTGCCAGCAGCCCGCCCCAAGGGGGCAATCAGCCCCAGCATTTT
size: few; J: TRBJ1-1; V: TRBV5-1; D: .; CDR3: CASSLRPDTEAFF; DNA: TGCGCCAGCAGCTTAAGGCCGGACACTGAAGCTTTCTTT
size: .; J: TRBJ1-6; V: TRBV20-1; D: .; CDR3: CSAREFGLSTRNSPLHF; DNA: TGCAGTGCTAGAGAGTTCGGGTTGTCTACCCGGAATTCACCCCTCCACTTT
size: many; J: TRBJ2-7; V: TRBV28; D: .; CDR3: CASSRVFAVREQYF; DNA: TGTGCCAGCAGCCGAGTCTTCGCGGTAAGGGAGCAGTACTTC
size: many; J: TRBJ1-2; V: TRBV7-2; D: .; CDR3: CASSFKGAYGYTF; DNA: TGTGCCAGCAGCTTTAAGGGAGCCTATGGCTACACCTTC
size: .; J: TRBJ2-7; V: TRBV30; D: TRBD2; CDR3: CAWGTSGRPEQYF; DNA: TGTGCCTGGGGGACTAGCGGGAGGCCCGAGCAGTACTTC
size: many; J: TRBJ2-7; V: TRBV4-2; D: TRBD2; CDR3: CASSASGYEQYF; DNA: TGTGCCAGCAGCGCTAGCGGCTACGAGCAGTACTTC
size: few; J: TRBJ2-5; V: TRBV29-1; D: TRBD2; CDR3: CSVGLAGGPETQYF; DNA: TGCAGCGTTGGTCTAGCGGGAGGGCCAGAGACCCAGTACTTC
size: many; J: TRBJ2-3; V: TRBV30; D: .; CDR3: CAWSVFRGTQYF; DNA: TGTGCCTGGAGTGTGTTCCGAGGTACGCAGTATTTT
size: few; J: TRBJ1-2; V: TRBV29-1; D: TRBD1; CDR3: CSVGTGVGYTF; DNA: TGCAGCGTCGGGACAGGGGTCGGCTACACCTTC
size: .; J: TRBJ2-7; V: TRBV9; D: TRBD2; CDR3: CASSSGTSGPYEQYF; DNA: TGTGCCAGCAGCTCCGGGACTAGCGGGCCCTACGAGCAGTACTTC
size: .; J: TRBJ1-1; V: TRBV10-3; D: TRBD1; CDR3: CAISAQGARNTEAFF; DNA: TGTGCCATCAGTGCCCAGGGGGCGCGTAACACTGAAGCTTTCTTT